The 9 T cell receptor beta chains presented below share a single source sample, sequenced in a study of blood T cell repertoires in COVID-19. Clones were read by immunoSEQ multiplex PCR, and TCRdb kept only the in-frame ones, dropping some. The table includes around 230,000 clones, approximately 91% detected once. The sample taken for sequencing was peripheral blood. The receptors derive from a man in his forties or fifties with acute or convalescent COVID-19.

The rearrangement uses TRBV9 and TRBJ1-1; no firm D call. The V gene's germline CDR1 is SGDLS and CDR2 YYNGEE. The CDR3 is made up of 14 amino acids. Trimming shortened V by 0 bases and J by 1 base, and 7 bases separated the two germline ends. In DNA form, the CDR3 reads TGTGCCAGCAGCGTAGTGGGCGAGAACACTGAAGCTTTCTTT. This gives the protein CASSVVGENTEAFF.

The V and J genes are TRBV24-1 and TRBJ2-3; 8 nucleotides align to TRBD1. The germline CDR1 and CDR2 sequences are KGHDR and SFDVKD. The trim removed 4 bases at V and 6 bases at J, leaving 5 bases unmatched. The CDR3 is 14 amino acids. The CDR3 nucleotides are TGTGCCACCAGTGACCCGTGGACAGGGGATACGCAGTATTTT. Its translation is CATSDPWTGDTQYF.

The chain recombines TRBV27 with TRBJ1-5; 7 bases match TRBD1. The CDR3 is 16 residues long. The germline gives CDR1 MNHEY, CDR2 SMNVEV (reference sequence). J was trimmed by 3 bases and V by 6 bases; bases with no gene match: 11. CDR3 DNA sequence: TGTGCCAGCAGACCGGACAGGTTCTTAGCCAATCAGCCCCAGCATTTT. It encodes CASRPDRFLANQPQHF.

The gene calls are TRBV2 and TRBJ1-2; the D gene is possibly TRBD1 (5 bases). The CDR3 totals 13 residues. CDR1 and CDR2 from the germline V gene are SNHLY and FYNNEI. V was trimmed by 7 bases and J by 5 bases, leaving 14 bases between them. CDR3 region: CASIGGVGYGYTF. In DNA, the CDR3 is TGTGCCAGCATTGGGGGGGTAGGGTATGGCTACACCTTC.

The chain uses TRBV2 and TRBJ2-7; 11 bases line up with TRBD2. The V gene's germline CDR1 is SNHLY and CDR2 FYNNEI. V was pared by 8 bases and J by 4 bases, with 4 bases of the junction left unmatched. The CDR3 loop spans 13 amino acids. CDR3: CASEGLAAYEQYF. In nucleotides, the CDR3 is TGTGCCAGCGAGGGACTAGCGGCTTACGAGCAGTACTTC.

The chain couples TRBV29-1 to TRBJ2-2, with 8 bases identical to TRBD2. The germline gives CDR1 SQVTM, CDR2 ANQGSEA. CDR3 length: 15 residues. Germline trimming cut 1 base from V and 7 bases from J; bases unmatched to any gene: 8. This CDR3 is CSVEAGGMWGGELFF. Here the CDR3 DNA reads TGCAGCGTTGAAGCGGGAGGGATGTGGGGCGGGGAGCTGTTTTTT.

This clone was recorded a few times. The rearrangement uses TRBV7-9 and TRBJ2-3, with D unresolved. The germline V gene encodes CDR1 SEHNR and CDR2 FQNEAQ (reference sequence). This CDR3 contains 14 residues. Deletions cut 5 bases from V and 0 bases from J, with 9 bases between. The CDR3 protein is CASSPWASTDTQYF. CDR3 coding DNA: TGTGCCAGCAGCCCCTGGGCTAGCACAGATACGCAGTATTTT.

V gene TRBV11-3 combines with J gene TRBJ2-1, with 14 bases matching TRBD2. The CDR3 runs to 20 residues. The J segment lost 6 bases and the V segment lost 4 bases, leaving 17 bases of the junction unmatched. Germline loops: CDR1 SGHNT, CDR2 YENEEA. The CDR3 protein is CASSSGGGTGGLAGANEQFF. DNA of the CDR3: TGTGCCAGCAGCTCAGGAGGGGGGACAGGGGGACTAGCGGGAGCCAATGAGCAGTTCTTC.

The chain links TRBV5-6 to TRBJ1-3, with D tentatively TRBD1 (5 bases). In germline, CDR1 is SGHDT, CDR2 YYEEEE. V gave up 6 bases and J gave up 0 bases, with 10 bases separating them. This CDR3 contains 14 residues. As DNA, the CDR3 is TGTGCCAGCAACACAGGAACCTCTGGAAACACCATATATTTT. Protein product: CASNTGTSGNTIYF.